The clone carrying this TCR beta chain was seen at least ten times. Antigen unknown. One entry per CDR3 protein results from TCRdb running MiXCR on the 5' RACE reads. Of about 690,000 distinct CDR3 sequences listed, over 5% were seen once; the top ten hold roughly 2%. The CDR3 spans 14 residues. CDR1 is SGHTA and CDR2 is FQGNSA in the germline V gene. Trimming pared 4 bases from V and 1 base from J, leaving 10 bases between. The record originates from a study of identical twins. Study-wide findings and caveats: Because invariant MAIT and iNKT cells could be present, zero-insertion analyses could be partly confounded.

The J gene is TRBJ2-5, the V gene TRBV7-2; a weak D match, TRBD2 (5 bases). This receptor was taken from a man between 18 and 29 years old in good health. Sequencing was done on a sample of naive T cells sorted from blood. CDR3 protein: CASSSDSFQETQYF. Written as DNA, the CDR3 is TGTGCCAGCAGCTCGGACTCGTTCCAAGAGACCCAGTACTTC.